A selection of T cell receptor beta chains follows, all from one sample in a study of identical twins. One entry per CDR3 protein, called by TCRdb with MiXCR from the 5' RACE reads. Counted here are roughly 480,000 distinct CDR3 sequences, less than 25% occurring once; the ten biggest clones make up about 2.7%. These data were also reused for a study on T cells expressing NK-cell markers.

The material sequenced was CD4+ T cells sorted from blood. The receptors derive from a woman younger than 30 in good health. The CDR3 runs from the conserved cysteine through the conserved F or W. The D gene is left open where the match is weak. Rows may omit the clone size; those that give it use once, few, many or a size class.

j_call | d_call | clone_size | v_call | cdr3_aa | cdr3_nt
TRBJ2-1 | - | few | TRBV27 | CASRRLPDNEQFF | TGTGCCAGCAGGAGACTCCCGGACAATGAGCAGTTCTTC
TRBJ2-5 | - | few | TRBV12-3/TRBV12-4 | CASSTDQWVETQYF | TGTGCCAGCAGTACGGACCAGTGGGTAGAGACCCAGTACTTC
TRBJ2-1 | - | few | TRBV15 | CATSHGLLSYNEQFF | TGTGCCACCAGCCACGGGCTCCTCTCCTACAATGAGCAGTTCTTC
TRBJ2-2 | - | - | TRBV11-1 | CASGKLGELFF | TGTGCCAGCGGCAAACTCGGGGAGCTGTTTTTT
TRBJ2-7 | - | - | TRBV12-3/TRBV12-4 | CASSFEASYEQYF | TGTGCCAGCAGTTTTGAGGCCAGCTACGAGCAGTACTTC
TRBJ2-7 | - | few | TRBV20-1 | CSAVRDSNYEQYF | TGCAGTGCTGTCCGGGACTCAAACTACGAGCAGTACTTC
TRBJ1-1 | - | - | TRBV19 | CASSVPNTEAFF | TGTGCCAGTTCAGTTCCTAACACTGAAGCTTTCTTT
TRBJ2-1 | TRBD1 | - | TRBV27 | CASSTGQGDNEQFF | TGTGCCAGCAGTACCGGACAGGGGGACAATGAGCAGTTCTTC
TRBJ2-1 | TRBD1 | few | TRBV29-1 | CSVPGTGLDNEQFF | TGCAGCGTCCCCGGGACAGGGTTGGACAATGAGCAGTTCTTC
TRBJ2-5 | - | - | TRBV7-3 | CASSLDPTQETQYF | TGTGCCAGCAGCTTAGACCCGACACAAGAGACCCAGTACTTC
TRBJ1-2 | - | - | TRBV20-1 | CSATDGSNYGYTF | TGCAGTGCGACAGACGGATCTAACTATGGCTACACCTTC
TRBJ2-5 | - | - | TRBV5-6 | CASSTTPLGETQYF | TGTGCCAGCAGCACCACCCCCCTGGGAGAGACCCAGTACTTC
TRBJ2-1 | - | few | TRBV20-1 | CSAGQGSYNEQFF | TGCAGTGCAGGGCAAGGTTCCTACAATGAGCAGTTCTTC
TRBJ2-5 | - | - | TRBV10-2 | CASSEFRLVQETQYF | TGCGCCAGCAGTGAGTTTAGGCTAGTACAGGAGACCCAGTACTTC
TRBJ1-1 | - | few | TRBV10-2 | CASSEWGYNTEAFF | TGCGCCAGCAGTGAGTGGGGCTATAACACTGAAGCTTTCTTT
TRBJ2-7 | - | few | TRBV20-1 | CSARHSGSYEQYF | TGCAGTGCTAGGCATAGCGGCTCCTACGAGCAGTACTTC
TRBJ1-6 | TRBD1 | - | TRBV6-1 | CASSQGQGRSPLHF | TGTGCCAGCAGCCAAGGACAGGGCAGATCACCCCTCCACTTT
TRBJ2-3 | - | few | TRBV29-1 | CSVESPDSTHTDTQYF | TGCAGCGTTGAATCTCCAGACAGTACCCACACAGATACGCAGTATTTT
TRBJ2-2 | TRBD1 | many | TRBV29-1 | CSATGVVYTGELFF | TGCAGCGCAACAGGGGTGGTATACACCGGGGAGCTGTTTTTT
TRBJ2-5 | - | - | TRBV6-5 | CASSSGTGWETQYF | TGTGCCAGCAGTTCCGGGACTGGGTGGGAGACCCAGTACTTC
TRBJ2-7 | - | many | TRBV20-1 | CSARDRLTGRNEQYF | TGCAGTGCTAGAGATAGGCTTACAGGAAGAAATGAGCAGTACTTC
TRBJ2-1 | TRBD2 | - | TRBV5-1 | CASSLASGGDYNEQFF | TGCGCCAGCAGCTTGGCTAGCGGGGGGGACTACAATGAGCAGTTCTTC
TRBJ1-1 | TRBD1 | few | TRBV5-1 | CASSLSGGHTEAFF | TGCGCCAGCAGCTTGTCAGGGGGCCACACTGAAGCTTTCTTT
TRBJ1-2 | - | many | TRBV29-1 | CSVSKAGTLRGYTF | TGCAGCGTTTCTAAGGCCGGAACGCTCAGGGGCTACACCTTC
TRBJ2-1 | TRBD2 | - | TRBV3-1 | CASSRGLAGGASYNEQFF | TGTGCCAGCAGCCGGGGACTAGCGGGGGGGGCCTCCTACAATGAGCAGTTCTTC
TRBJ2-7 | - | few | TRBV5-1 | CASQLEGGQYYEQYF | TGCGCCAGCCAGCTTGAGGGAGGACAGTACTACGAGCAGTACTTC
TRBJ2-7 | TRBD2 | few | TRBV6-1 | CASSGNGGGRLEQYF | TGTGCCAGCAGTGGGAACGGGGGGGGTAGGCTCGAGCAGTACTTC
TRBJ2-3 | - | few | TRBV12-3/TRBV12-4 | CASTAFRGGLSTDTQYF | TGTGCCAGCACGGCGTTTCGTGGGGGGCTGAGCACAGATACGCAGTATTTT
TRBJ2-7 | - | few | TRBV10-1 | CASSEDVTNQQYF | TGCGCCAGCAGTGAGGACGTGACAAATCAGCAGTACTTC
TRBJ2-2 | - | - | TRBV12-3/TRBV12-4 | CASTERGRGRTGELFF | TGTGCCAGCACCGAGAGGGGGAGGGGGCGGACCGGGGAGCTGTTTTTT
TRBJ1-5 | - | - | TRBV6-5 | CASSYSTTGNQPQHF | TGTGCCAGCAGTTACTCCACGACAGGCAATCAGCCCCAGCATTTT
TRBJ1-1 | TRBD1 | - | TRBV10-1 | CASSESSSGGTEAFF | TGCGCCAGCAGTGAGTCGAGTTCAGGGGGCACTGAAGCTTTCTTT
TRBJ2-5 | - | few | TRBV20-1 | CSAAPSRGRWETQYF | TGCAGTGCTGCTCCTAGCCGTGGCCGGTGGGAGACCCAGTACTTC
TRBJ2-3 | - | - | TRBV9 | CASIRSGWTDTQYF | TGTGCCAGCATCCGGTCGGGTTGGACCGATACGCAGTATTTT
TRBJ2-7 | - | few | TRBV4-3 | CASSQATGAYEQYF | TGCGCCAGCAGCCAGGCTACGGGGGCCTACGAGCAGTACTTC
TRBJ2-2 | TRBD1 | few | TRBV6-5 | CASSYSRDRATGELFF | TGTGCCAGCAGTTACTCCCGGGACAGGGCCACCGGGGAGCTGTTTTTT
TRBJ2-3 | - | - | TRBV5-1 | CASTLAESTDTQYF | TGCGCCAGCACCTTAGCGGAAAGCACAGATACGCAGTATTTT
TRBJ2-3 | TRBD2 | - | TRBV3-1 | CASSQTSGSVGTQYF | TGTGCCAGCAGCCAAACTAGCGGGAGTGTGGGGACGCAGTATTTT
TRBJ2-3 | - | many | TRBV9 | CASSVGTDTQYF | TGTGCCAGCAGCGTCGGCACAGATACGCAGTATTTT
TRBJ1-1 | - | few | TRBV6-5 | CASSYSPGMATEAFF | TGTGCCAGCAGTTACTCGCCGGGTATGGCCACTGAAGCTTTCTTT
TRBJ2-1 | - | few | TRBV7-2 | CASSLASRRYNEQFF | TGTGCCAGCAGCTTAGCTAGCCGACGCTACAATGAGCAGTTCTTC
TRBJ2-5 | - | - | TRBV10-3 | CAISESRSRRETQYF | TGTGCCATCAGTGAGTCGAGGTCTAGGCGGGAGACCCAGTACTTC
TRBJ2-7 | - | - | TRBV3-1 | CASSQVGRPYEQYF | TGTGCCAGCAGCCAAGTCGGCAGGCCCTACGAGCAGTACTTC
TRBJ2-7 | - | - | TRBV7-2 | CASSPLPGFSYEQYF | TGTGCCAGCAGCCCCCTCCCGGGGTTTTCCTACGAGCAGTACTTC
TRBJ2-1 | TRBD2 | - | TRBV7-3 | CASSQGLAGVFEQFF | TGTGCCAGCAGCCAAGGACTAGCGGGGGTGTTTGAGCAGTTCTTC
TRBJ2-1 | TRBD2 | - | TRBV25-1 | CASMTSGRRSYNEQFF | TGTGCCAGCATGACTAGCGGGAGGAGGTCCTACAATGAGCAGTTCTTC
TRBJ1-2 | - | many | TRBV5-1 | CASSLGWTSNYGYTF | TGCGCCAGCAGCTTGGGGTGGACGTCTAACTATGGCTACACCTTC
TRBJ2-1 | TRBD2 | - | TRBV20-1 | CSARGLAGSEQFF | TGCAGTGCTAGGGGACTAGCGGGGAGTGAGCAGTTCTTC
TRBJ2-7 | - | - | TRBV5-6 | CASSLGEYRVEQYF | TGTGCCAGCAGCTTGGGAGAGTATCGGGTCGAGCAGTACTTC
TRBJ1-3 | - | few | TRBV5-1 | CASSLGPSIGNTIYF | TGCGCCAGCAGCTTGGGACCATCAATTGGAAACACCATATATTTT
TRBJ2-5 | - | few | TRBV10-3 | CAISESGIGETQYF | TGTGCCATCAGTGAATCGGGGATCGGGGAGACCCAGTACTTC
TRBJ2-5 | - | - | TRBV5-1 | CASSVVRTGETQYF | TGCGCCAGCAGTGTCGTCCGGACGGGGGAGACCCAGTACTTC
TRBJ2-7 | - | - | TRBV2 | CASKVHSYEQYF | TGTGCCAGCAAGGTCCACTCCTACGAGCAGTACTTC
TRBJ1-1 | TRBD1 | few | TRBV10-3 | CAISESGQGNTEAFF | TGTGCCATCAGTGAGTCTGGACAGGGGAACACTGAAGCTTTCTTT
TRBJ2-3 | TRBD1 | - | TRBV11-2 | CASDRDIGFRDTQYF | TGTGCCAGCGACAGGGACATAGGTTTCAGAGATACGCAGTATTTT
TRBJ2-7 | - | - | TRBV6-2/TRBV6-3 | CASSQEAYEQYF | TGTGCCAGCAGTCAAGAGGCCTACGAGCAGTACTTC
TRBJ2-1 | - | few | TRBV7-6 | CASSPRSSSYNEQFF | TGTGCCAGCAGCCCAAGGAGTAGCTCCTACAATGAGCAGTTCTTC